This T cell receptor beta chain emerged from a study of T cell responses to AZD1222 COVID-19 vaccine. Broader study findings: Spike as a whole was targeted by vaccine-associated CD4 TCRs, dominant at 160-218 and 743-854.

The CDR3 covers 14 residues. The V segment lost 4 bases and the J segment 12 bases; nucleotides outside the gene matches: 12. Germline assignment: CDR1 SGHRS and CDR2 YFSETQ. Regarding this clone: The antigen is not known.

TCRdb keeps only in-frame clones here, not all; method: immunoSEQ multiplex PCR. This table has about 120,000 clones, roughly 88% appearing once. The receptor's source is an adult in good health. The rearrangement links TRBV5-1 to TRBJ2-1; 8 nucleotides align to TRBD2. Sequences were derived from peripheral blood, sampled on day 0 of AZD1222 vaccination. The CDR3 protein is CASSPGFVRGVQFF. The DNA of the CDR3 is TGCGCCAGCAGCCCCGGGTTTGTGCGGGGGGTGCAGTTCTTC.